Presented here are 12 T cell receptor beta chains from one specimen sequenced in a study of blood T cell repertoires in COVID-19. The assay was immunoSEQ multiplex PCR, and TCRdb's table has in-frame clones only and misses some. The sample has 170,000 or so clones; about four fifths are singletons. Sequencing input: peripheral blood. Receptor source: a man aged 70 or older with active or convalescent COVID-19.

This clone was recorded at least ten times. The rearrangement links TRBV5-6 to TRBJ1-6; 9 bases line up with TRBD1. The CDR3 is made up of 16 amino acids. Germline V lookup: CDR1 SGHDT, CDR2 YYEEEE. V trimming: 0 bases; J trimming: 8 bases; junction bases outside the gene matches: 6. CDR3 sequence (DNA): TGTGCCAGCAGCTTGGTCGACAGGGGGGTCGATTCACCCCTCCACTTT. Protein product: CASSLVDRGVDSPLHF.

The chain has TRBV24-1 and TRBJ2-2, with D hard to call. The CDR3 has 14 residues. CDR1 KGHDR and CDR2 SFDVKD come from the germline V gene. The V and J ends lost 4 bases and 5 bases respectively, with 10 bases between them. CDR3 in DNA: TGTGCCACCAGTGAGCTGGAGACGACCGGGGAGCTGTTTTTT. This codes for CATSELETTGELFF.

This chain links TRBV4-3 with TRBJ2-5; D is perhaps TRBD2 (6 bases). The length of the CDR3 is 16 residues. Germline CDR1 and CDR2: LGHNA and YSLEER. V lost 0 bases and J lost 7, with 18 bases in between. The CDR3 loop is CASSQDSRPGGGTQYF. The CDR3 nucleotides read TGCGCCAGCAGCCAAGATTCGAGACCTGGGGGAGGGACCCAGTACTTC.

V is TRBV19 and J is TRBJ1-4; D gene uncertain. The CDR3 totals 13 residues. Trimming shortened V by 5 bases and J by 5 bases, and 9 bases separated the two germline ends. Germline V gives CDR1 LNHDA, CDR2 SQIVND (reference sequence). This CDR3 is CASSRQMNEKLFF. The CDR3 nucleotides are TGTGCCAGTAGTCGCCAGATGAATGAAAAACTGTTTTTT. The complete variable domain, with remaining parts taken from reference TRBV19 and TRBJ1-4, reads DGGITQSPKYLFRKEGQNVTLSCEQNLNHDAMYWYRQDPGQGLRLIYYSQIVNDFQKGDIAEGYSVSREKKESFPLTVTSAQKNPTAFYLCASSRQMNEKLFFGSGTQLSVL.

The rearrangement joins TRBV5-1 to TRBJ2-7; D is possibly TRBD2 (6 bases). The CDR3 sequence is 13 residues long. Trimming shortened V by 3 bases and J by 5 bases, and 12 bases separated the two germline ends. Germline V CDR1 and CDR2: SGHRS, YFSETQ. CDR3 in amino acids: CASSWGEGDEQYF. The DNA for the CDR3 is TGCGCCAGCAGCTGGGGGGAAGGCGACGAGCAGTACTTC.

The rearrangement joins TRBV4-1 to TRBJ2-5; TRBD1 matches 11 bases. V dropped 4 bases and J dropped 4; count of bases not matched to a gene: 11. CDR3 size: 17 residues. The V gene's germline CDR1 is MGHRA and CDR2 YSYEKL. CDR3: CASSLFADRGQRETQYF. The CDR3 region has the DNA TGCGCCAGCAGCCTTTTCGCGGACAGGGGGCAAAGAGAGACCCAGTACTTC.

A few counts support this clone. This chain links TRBV6-6 with TRBJ1-4; D possibly corresponds to TRBD1 (6 bases). Germline CDR1 is MNHNY and CDR2 is SVGAGI (reference sequence). CDR3 length equals 16 residues. Trimming took 2 bases from V and 3 from J, leaving 13 bases between them. CDR3 sequence: CASSYDAGQPNEKLFF. Written as DNA, the CDR3 is TGTGCCAGCAGTTACGATGCCGGACAGCCTAATGAAAAACTGTTTTTT.

The chain links TRBV12-5 to TRBJ2-1; 10 positions match TRBD1. V lost 6 bases and J lost 5; bases outside the gene matches: 4. This CDR3 region has 14 residues. Germline assignment: CDR1 LGHNT and CDR2 FRNRAP. The chain's CDR3 is CASGFGQGDNEQFF. The CDR3 DNA sequence: TGTGCTAGTGGGTTCGGACAGGGGGACAATGAGCAGTTCTTC.

This clone has more than one count but fewer than ten. The rearrangement links TRBV12-3 or TRBV12-4 to TRBJ1-1, with no clear D. The V and J ends lost 5 bases and 0 bases respectively, with 7 bases between them. The CDR3 has 13 amino acids. CDR3 coding DNA: TGTGCCAGCAGTACTTTTTTGAACACTGAAGCTTTCTTT. It translates to CASSTFLNTEAFF.

The chain uses TRBV2 and TRBJ1-1; D is unclear. Trimming cost V 2 bases and J 6 bases, with 10 bases left between them. The CDR3 is 13 residues long. Germline V CDR1 and CDR2: SNHLY, FYNNEI. The CDR3 here is CASSESIGAEAFF. DNA for the CDR3: TGTGCCAGCAGTGAAAGTATTGGAGCTGAAGCTTTCTTT. Full variable domain (rest looked up from reference TRBV2 and TRBJ1-1): EPEVTQTPSHQVTQMGQEVILRCVPISNHLYFYWYRQILGQKVEFLVSFYNNEISEKSEIFDDQFSVERPDGSNFTLKIRSTKLEDSAMYFCASSESIGAEAFFGQGTRLTVV.

The chain combines TRBV24-1 with TRBJ1-1; perhaps TRBD1 as D (6 bases). This CDR3 region has 16 residues. V gave up 11 bases and J gave up 3 bases, with 24 bases separating them. Germline V CDR1 and CDR2: KGHDR, SFDVKD. Written as DNA, the CDR3 is TGTGCCAACGTATCGGCCGCAGGGGCGCGGGACACTGAAGCTTTCTTT. It yields the protein CANVSAAGARDTEAFF.

This chain joins TRBV10-1 and TRBJ2-5; 10 nucleotides agree with TRBD2. CDR1 and CDR2 (germline): WNHNN, SYGVQD (reference sequence). The CDR3 has 16 amino acids. After removal of 2 bases from V and 5 bases from J, the junction contained 8 bases not matched to a gene. The CDR3 coding sequence is TGCGCCAGCAGTGAGGGGGCTAGCGGGGGTTGGGAGACCCAGTACTTC. Protein: CASSEGASGGWETQYF.